This T cell receptor beta chain was obtained from a study of shared clonotypes between healthy human individuals. The overall study: Each donor's CD8 memory used one plate, CD8 naive two, each CD4 subset three. Study-level points and caveats: Clonotypes which were not shared had lower generation probabilities than clonotypes that all four donors shared. In a few donors, around 5.5% of naive CD4 clonotypes appeared in common. A generally larger estimated richness was seen in naive subsets than in memory subsets.

The germline gives CDR1 LNHNV, CDR2 YYDKDF (reference sequence). There are 15 residues in the CDR3. The V gene lost 0 bases and the J gene lost 4 bases, with 9 bases spanning the gap. This clone was seen once. Its target is not known. Clones were read by immunoSEQ multiplex PCR, and TCRdb kept only the in-frame ones, dropping some. The sample includes millions of clones, approximately 92% seen only once; the top ten take over 0.12%. The sample taken for sequencing was naive CD4+ T cells sorted from blood. Regarding subset: CD45RA+ positively selected. This chain joins TRBV15 and TRBJ1-4; unclear D gene. The TCR sequence derives from a man between 18 and 35 years old in good health. CDR3 nucleotides: TGTGCCACCAGCAGAGATCAACGGTTTAATGAAAAACTGTTTTTT. Translated, it gives CATSRDQRFNEKLFF.